This TCR beta chain derives from a study of relationships among human T cell subsets (dated by TCRdb to about 2010). As for the study more broadly: Eight distinct blood T cell populations were sequenced: pan T, CD8 cytotoxic, regulatory, Th1, Th2, naive plus transitional, activated and memory cells. On the study overall, not on this receptor specifically: T cell counts went unrecorded for a couple of pan T samples, which were processed alongside pan B cells. More than 60% of CD8+ cytotoxic sequences came from clones with more than 100 reads, while the regulatory and Th2 subsets showed few clones of that size. A CD4+CD8+ double-positive population could not be excluded by the bead-based sorting. Across the seven subsets, no statistically significant differences turned up in V, D and J usage, CDR3 length, or N-nucleotide additions. Substantial CDR3 sharing among Th1, Th2 and regulatory T cells was interpreted as suggesting stochastic cell fate choices.

Receptor libraries were prepared by multiplex PCR. The sample was run on a 454 GS FLX. Semiquantitative ARM-PCR was used to amplify the TCR alpha and beta CDR3 regions from mRNA. In ARM-PCR, tagged nested gene-specific primers were applied first, and communal superprimers then carried out the exponential amplification. Exonuclease was used to remove the nested primers before the first-round PCR products went through the second amplification round. Amplicons were sequenced on the 454 platform, which allows rapid sequencing of millions of DNA fragments without cloning bias. A read mappable to both V and J germline segments was defined as an effective read. In the source study's methods: IRmap, which uses pyromap, a Smith-Waterman modification adapted to 454 sequencing errors, was used to assign reads to germline V, D and J segments. To filter D-beta assignments, cutoffs were set at the 99th percentile of the alignment scores obtained from simulated random sequences. The amino acids between the conserved V-segment Y[YFLI]C motif and the J-segment [FW]GXGT motif were defined as CDR3. Repertoire diversity was estimated with a compound Poisson process model previously applied to large-scale EST data. A procedure for detecting cross-contamination was used to argue that sample contamination was not the source of the shared CDR3s. TCRdb handled the public reads itself, with Q25 trimming in fastp and clone calling in MiXCR, and kept productive beta chains. Rows with a matching CDR3 protein are joined into one entry that keeps the most common DNA and genes. It is TCRdb's table, rather than the study itself, that gives the V and J calls and clone size. In all, the sample holds approximately 15,000 distinct CDR3 sequences, and 62% of those were seen once. The ten most abundant clones make up 30% to 45% of the sample.

The CDR3 goes from the cysteine to the phenylalanine over 17 residues. Just the 51-base CDR3 DNA is kept, in frame starting at base 1. The germline V gene specifies MGHRA as CDR1 and YSYEKL as CDR2. Germline trimming: 3 bases from V, 0 bases from J; junction bases outside gene matches: 8. For this clonotype: There is no known antigen for this receptor. The record has no base qualities; no much larger clone is one base away.

T cell subsets were isolated with Miltenyi superparamagnetic beads coated with subset-specific monoclonal antibodies. Every T cell population was isolated from peripheral blood. Whole blood was subjected to Ficoll separation to obtain mononuclear cells, from which monocytes were subsequently depleted using anti-CD14 microbeads. Isolated cell populations were immediately resuspended in RNAprotect reagent. In general terms, the pan T sample was made up of CD3+ T cells. Sequencing was carried out using total T cells sorted from blood. The cell subset or site label for this specimen denotes: CD3+ T cells in general. The clonotype was recovered from a man aged 40-50 years in good health. The rearranged chain carries TRBV4-1 and TRBJ2-7; TRBD2 agrees with 10 junctional bases. The CDR3: CASSQFTSGVLSYEQYF. The DNA is as follows: TGCGCCAGCAGCCAGTTCACTAGCGGGGTGCTCTCCTACGAGCAGTACTTC.